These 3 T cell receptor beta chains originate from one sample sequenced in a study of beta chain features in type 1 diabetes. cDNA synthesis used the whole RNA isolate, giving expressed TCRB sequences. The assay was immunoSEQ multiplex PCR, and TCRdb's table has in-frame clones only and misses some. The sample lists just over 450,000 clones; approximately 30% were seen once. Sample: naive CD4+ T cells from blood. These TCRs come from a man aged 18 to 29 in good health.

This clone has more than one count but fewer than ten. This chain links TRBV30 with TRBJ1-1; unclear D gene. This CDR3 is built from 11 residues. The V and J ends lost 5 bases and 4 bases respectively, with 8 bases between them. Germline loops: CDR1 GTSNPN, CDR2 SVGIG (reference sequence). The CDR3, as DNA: TGTGCCTGGGGGTCCGGCACTGAAGCTTTCTTT. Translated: CAWGSGTEAFF.

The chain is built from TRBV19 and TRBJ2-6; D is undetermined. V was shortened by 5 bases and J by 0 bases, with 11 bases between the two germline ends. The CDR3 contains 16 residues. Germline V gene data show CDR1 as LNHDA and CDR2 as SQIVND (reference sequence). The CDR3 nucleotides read TGTGCCAGTAGTCCGGACGCGAGCTCTGGGGCCAACGTCCTGACTTTC. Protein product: CASSPDASSGANVLTF. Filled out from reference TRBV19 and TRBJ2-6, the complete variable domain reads DGGITQSPKYLFRKEGQNVTLSCEQNLNHDAMYWYRQDPGQGLRLIYYSQIVNDFQKGDIAEGYSVSREKKESFPLTVTSAQKNPTAFYLCASSPDASSGANVLTFGAGSRLTVL.

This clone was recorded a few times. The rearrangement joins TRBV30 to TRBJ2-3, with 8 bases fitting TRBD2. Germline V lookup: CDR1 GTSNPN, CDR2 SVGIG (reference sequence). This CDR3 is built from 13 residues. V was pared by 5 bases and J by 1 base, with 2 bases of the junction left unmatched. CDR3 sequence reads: CAWRLARTDTQYF. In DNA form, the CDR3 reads TGTGCCTGGCGACTAGCGCGCACAGATACGCAGTATTTT.